Presented here are 23 T cell receptor beta chains from one specimen sequenced in a study of blood T cell repertoires in COVID-19. Produced via immunoSEQ multiplex PCR; TCRdb's table is partial and in-frame only. The sample records 200,000 to 300,000 clones, approximately 91% being singletons. Specimen: peripheral blood. The source is a human donor in a cohort sampled during active COVID-19.

The rearrangement links TRBV7-2 to TRBJ2-7; 8 bases line up with TRBD1. V was pared by 4 bases and J by 6 bases, with 5 bases of the junction left unmatched. Germline loops: CDR1 SGHTA, CDR2 FQGNSA. The CDR3 contains 13 residues. The CDR3 loop is CASSSGQGVEQYF. CDR3 DNA: TGTGCCAGCAGCTCCGGACAGGGTGTCGAGCAGTACTTC.

This clone turned up a few times. V and J are TRBV6-2 or TRBV6-3 and TRBJ1-2, with D unclear. CDR1 is MNHEY, CDR2 SVGEGT, per germline. With 2 bases removed from V and 1 base from J, the gap between germline ends came to 14 bases. CDR3 length: 16 residues. The CDR3 nucleotides read TGTGCCAGCAGTTACACCGGGGAGGGTCGTAACTATGGCTACACCTTC. It translates to CASSYTGEGRNYGYTF.

The chain recombines TRBV20-1 with TRBJ1-1, with 7 nucleotides matching TRBD1. CDR1 DFQATT and CDR2 SNEGSKA come from the germline V gene (reference sequence). The CDR3 covers 11 residues. Losses at the gene ends were 6 bases for V and 3 bases for J; bases not matched to a gene: 1. The CDR3 DNA is TGCAGTGCCAGGGGGGACACTGAAGCTTTCTTT. This encodes CSARGDTEAFF.

This sequence joins TRBV28 and TRBJ2-3; 7 nucleotides match TRBD1. CDR3 length equals 13 residues. Germline V lookup: CDR1 MDHEN, CDR2 SYDVKM. V lost 8 bases, J lost 7 bases, and 9 bases stayed unmatched. The CDR3 spells CASRQGQENTQYF. As DNA, the CDR3 is TGTGCCAGCCGACAGGGCCAGGAGAATACGCAGTATTTT.

Comments on this clone: Other DNA sequences in this specimen translate into the identical CDR3. The V and J genes are TRBV30 and TRBJ1-3; TRBD1 is a possible D gene (5 bases). V dropped 0 bases and J dropped 4 bases, with 10 bases sitting between them. Germline CDR1 reads GTSNPN; CDR2 reads SVGIG (reference sequence). The CDR3 has 14 residues. CDR3 loop: CAWSVGGSGNTIYF. The CDR3 DNA follows: TGTGCCTGGAGTGTCGGGGGGAGCGGAAACACCATATATTTT. Full variable domain (outside the CDR3, taken from reference TRBV30 and TRBJ1-3): SQTIHQWPATLVQPVGSPLSLECTVEGTSNPNLYWYRQAAGRGLQLLFYSVGIGQISSEVPQNLSASRPQDRQFILSSKKLLLSDSGFYLCAWSVGGSGNTIYFGEGSWLTVV.

The chain carries TRBV25-1 and TRBJ2-5; perhaps TRBD2 as D (5 bases). V was clipped by 1 base and J by 7 bases, with 10 bases between them. Germline V gives CDR1 MGHDK, CDR2 SYGVNS. The CDR3 is 13 amino acids. The CDR3 sequence: CASSESSGATQYF. In DNA form, the CDR3 reads TGTGCCAGCAGTGAATCGAGCGGCGCGACCCAGTACTTC.

The sample holds one count of this clone. The chain is built from TRBV4-3 and TRBJ1-2; 8 positions agree with TRBD1. CDR1 is LGHNA and CDR2 is YSLEER in the germline V gene. V dropped 3 bases and J dropped 6; count of bases not matched to a gene: 6. The CDR3 is made up of 14 amino acids. The CDR3 nucleotides read TGCGCCAGCAGCCAGGATACAGGGGGAGATGGCTACACCTTC. Translation gives CASSQDTGGDGYTF.

This clone was observed a single time. This CDR3 is CASSLGGRREKLFF. CDR3 bases: TGTGCCAGCAGCTTGGGGGGAAGGAGGGAAAAACTGTTTTTT. This rearrangement joins TRBV7-2 to TRBJ1-4, with D possibly matching TRBD1 (5 bases). The V end was cut by 3 bases, the J end by 8 bases, with 13 bases between. CDR1 and CDR2 (germline): SGHTA, FQGNSA. This CDR3 has 14 residues.

This chain links TRBV28 with TRBJ1-4; the match to TRBD1 covers 10 bases. V trimming: 4 bases; J trimming: 8 bases; junction bases outside the gene matches: 10. The CDR3 spans 16 residues. Per the germline V gene, CDR1 is MDHEN and CDR2 is SYDVKM. CDR3 DNA: TGTGCCAGCAGTTCGTTAATGGGGGACAGGGGAGAAAAACTGTTTTTT. Translation: CASSSLMGDRGEKLFF.

This chain uses TRBV2 with TRBJ2-7, with 9 bases that match TRBD1. V lost 7 bases to trimming and J lost 6 bases; unmatched junction nucleotides: 10. The CDR3 contains 14 residues. From germline, CDR1 is SNHLY and CDR2 FYNNEI. The CDR3 DNA sequence: TGTGCCAGCACCCCGGGGACAGGGAAGGGCGAGCAGTACTTC. It encodes CASTPGTGKGEQYF.

V gene TRBV30 combines with J gene TRBJ2-3, with 9 bases matching TRBD2. V was pared by 2 bases and J by 14 bases, with 8 bases of the junction left unmatched. Per the germline V gene, CDR1 is GTSNPN and CDR2 is SVGIG (reference sequence). The CDR3 is 12 amino acids. CDR3 amino acids: CAWSFSGGQLYF. The CDR3 region has the DNA TGTGCCTGGAGTTTCAGCGGGGGGCAATTGTATTTT.

In its sample, this clone was seen once. The rearrangement uses TRBV21-1 and TRBJ1-1; the table's D call, TRBD1, has no DNA check behind it. TRBV21-1 is reported as a pseudogene. The CDR3 runs to 19 residues. The CDR3: CASSKGLRDRGLKNTEAFF. DNA of the CDR3: TGTGCCAGCAGCAAAGGGCTCCGGGACAGGGGGCTGAAGAACACTGAAGCTTTCTTT.

This clone was recorded only once. V and J are TRBV19 and TRBJ1-2, with D possibly being TRBD1 (6 bases). Germline V CDR1 and CDR2: LNHDA, SQIVND (reference sequence). This CDR3 region has 12 residues. The V and J ends lost 9 bases and 0 bases respectively, with 8 bases between them. Written as DNA, the CDR3 is TGTGCCAGCCGGACAGCTAACTATGGCTACACCTTC. It specifies CASRTANYGYTF.

This sequence joins TRBV7-2 and TRBJ2-3; 8 nucleotides line up with TRBD2. CDR3 size: 16 residues. J gave up 6 bases and V 2 bases, and 10 bases lay outside the gene matches. CDR1 is SGHTA, CDR2 FQGNSA, per germline. The CDR3 reads CASSLTRTGLGDTQYF. The CDR3 DNA follows: TGTGCCAGCAGCTTAACTCGGACGGGACTAGGCGATACGCAGTATTTT.

The genes are TRBV3-1 (or the pseudogene TRBV3-2) and TRBJ1-2, with D possibly TRBD1 on 5 matching bases. The CDR3 length is 15 residues. V was clipped by 1 base and J by 1 base, with 10 bases between them. CDR1 and CDR2 (germline): LGHDT, YNNKEL (reference sequence). This chain's CDR3 is CASSQALTVNYGYTF. The CDR3 coding sequence is TGTGCCAGCAGCCAAGCACTGACAGTTAACTATGGCTACACCTTC.

The genes are TRBV6-5 and TRBJ2-7; 10 nucleotides agree with TRBD1. The CDR3 consists of 16 residues. Trimming removed 1 base from V and 5 bases from J; junction bases left unmatched: 8. The germline gives CDR1 MNHEY, CDR2 SVGAGI. DNA for the CDR3: TGTGCCAGCAGTTACTACCAAACCGGGACAGGGGACGAGCAGTACTTC. Its protein product is CASSYYQTGTGDEQYF.

The J gene is TRBJ1-1, the V gene TRBV2, with D unclear. Trimming removed 5 bases from V and 3 bases from J, with 10 bases in between. The CDR3 is made up of 13 amino acids. Germline assignment: CDR1 SNHLY and CDR2 FYNNEI. The DNA for the CDR3 is TGTGCCAGCAGTTACCGACGGGACACTGAAGCTTTCTTT. Residues: CASSYRRDTEAFF.

The chain couples TRBV30 to TRBJ1-2; 8 nucleotides align to TRBD1. V dropped 5 bases and J dropped 8; count of bases not matched to a gene: 7. CDR1 and CDR2 from the germline V gene are GTSNPN and SVGIG (reference sequence). The CDR3 extends over 12 amino acids. The CDR3 DNA reads TGTGCCTGGGGGTCGCAGGGGGCCGGCTACACCTTC. This sequence encodes CAWGSQGAGYTF.

The gene calls are TRBV7-2 and TRBJ2-3; 7 positions agree with TRBD1. From germline, CDR1 is SGHTA and CDR2 FQGNSA. The length of the CDR3 is 17 residues. The junction had 14 bases not matched to a gene; V was cut back by 5 bases and J by 3 bases. The CDR3 nucleotides are TGTGCCAGCAGCATAACTATCCTGGGACAGACTACAGATACGCAGTATTTT. Amino acids: CASSITILGQTTDTQYF. Variable domain in full (rest from reference TRBV7-2 and TRBJ2-3): GAGVSQSPSNKVTEKGKDVELRCDPISGHTALYWYRQSLGQGLEFLIYFQGNSAPDKSGLPSDRFSAERTGGSVSTLTIQRTQQEDSAVYLCASSITILGQTTDTQYFGPGTRLTVL.

This sequence joins TRBV2 and TRBJ1-6; perhaps TRBD1 as D (5 bases). Between the trimmed V and J ends, which lost 3 bases and 0 bases, there was a span of 6 bases. The CDR3 sequence is 15 residues long. Per germline, CDR1 SNHLY and CDR2 FYNNEI. The CDR3 is CASSDDSSYNSPLHF. The CDR3 nucleotides read TGTGCCAGCAGTGACGACAGCTCCTATAATTCACCCCTCCACTTT.

The chain carries TRBV6-5 and TRBJ1-4; a weak D match, TRBD1 (5 bases). CDR3 length equals 15 residues. The V gene lost 0 bases and the J gene lost 4 bases, with 9 bases spanning the gap. Germline V gives CDR1 MNHEY, CDR2 SVGAGI. In nucleotides, the CDR3 is TGTGCCAGCAGTTACTCGAGCAGGGATAATGAAAAACTGTTTTTT. This gives the protein CASSYSSRDNEKLFF.

V is TRBV6-5 and J is TRBJ2-7; TRBD1 aligns across 8 bases. This CDR3 is built from 14 residues. The germline CDR1 and CDR2 sequences are MNHEY and SVGAGI. V was clipped by 6 bases and J by 3 bases; unmatched bases: 7. The CDR3 reads CASRPRGPSYEQYF. The DNA for the CDR3 is TGTGCCAGCAGACCCAGGGGGCCCAGCTACGAGCAGTACTTC.

This rearrangement joins TRBV7-9 to TRBJ1-6; possibly TRBD1 for D (5 bases). Deletions cut 4 bases from V and 8 bases from J, with 15 bases between. This CDR3 spans 15 amino acids. Germline CDR1 and CDR2: SEHNR and FQNEAQ (reference sequence). This CDR3 reads CASSSPAGPHSPLHF. CDR3 in DNA: TGTGCCAGCAGCTCCCCGGCAGGGCCTCATTCACCCCTCCACTTT.